This T cell receptor beta chain is from a study of blood T cell repertoires in COVID-19 (dated by TCRdb to about 2020). Background on the whole study: Samples from collaborators originated in the United States, Italy and Spain and spanned both the acute and convalescent phases of COVID-19. The prospective study material was composed of cDNA or gDNA derived from T cells, B-cell-depleted T cells, or PBMCs. Subjects who had been exposed to COVID-19, were actively infected with it, or had recovered from it provided the deeply sampled blood TCRbeta repertoires that made up the dataset. The repertoires were released in a freely available public database intended as a resource for research on the immune response to SARS-CoV-2. Samples came from the ongoing ImmuneRACE study (first 160 participants) plus 1,254 subjects from 6 global collaborators. The sample metadata nearly always contained a de-identified subject ID, COVID-19 status, age in years and sex. Where available, HLA class I and class II types were obtained from metadata supplied by the sample provider rather than from assay-based typing. Study-wide findings and limitations: Clinical and demographic metadata were provided uncurated, with the amount varying by source and participant.

Collaborating institutions collected whole blood in K2EDTA tubes following their own protocols. For TCRbeta analysis, collaborators shipped samples in one of three forms: frozen whole blood, isolated PBMCs, or DNA extracted from either of those sample types. V has 4 bases trimmed and J has 2 bases trimmed; junction bases matching no gene number 4. Including cysteine and phenylalanine, the CDR3 has 15 amino acids. Only CDR3 DNA remains: 45 bases, in frame from the first base. For CDR1 and CDR2, the germline V gene lists SGHRS and YFSETQ. A remark on this clone: Its antigen specificity is not known. Base qualities are not at hand, and no much larger clone is one base apart.

TCRbeta CDR3 regions were amplified from genomic DNA by means of the immunoSEQ Assay, a bias-controlled multiplex PCR. For the original study's pipeline: The number of nucleated cells in each sample was estimated from the amplification of reference gene primers within the assay. To quantify the absolute abundance of each unique TCRbeta CDR3 rearrangement, sequence reads were collapsed and filtered. Productive Simpson clonality was computed per sample as the square root of Simpson's diversity index over productive rearrangements. The source is immuneACCESS, and TCRdb retained only in-frame sequences with V and J called. Part of the clones is not carried over; for the studies checked, unresolved V genes explain less than half of this, and the remainder is unexplained. That table furnishes V, J and clone size, whereas the DNA furnished D and trimming. This sample comprises approximately 90,000 clones, roughly 80% of them detected only once. Of the sample, about 4.4% falls within the top ten clones.

Sequenced sample: peripheral blood. The receptor was isolated from a man aged 60 to 69 with acute or convalescent COVID-19. The chain uses TRBV5-1 and TRBJ1-4; TRBD1 aligns with 8 central bases. The CDR3 reads CASSTGQGTNEKLFF. Read as DNA, the sequence is TGCGCCAGCAGCACTGGACAGGGCACTAATGAAAAACTGTTTTTT. The variable domain in full, with residues beyond the CDR3 obtained from the reference TRBV5-1 and TRBJ1-4 genes, is KAGVTQTPRYLIKTRGQQVTLSCSPISGHRSVSWYQQTPGQGLQFLFEYFSETQRNKGNFPGRFSGRQFSNSRSEMNVSTLELGDSALYLCASSTGQGTNEKLFFGSGTQLSVL.